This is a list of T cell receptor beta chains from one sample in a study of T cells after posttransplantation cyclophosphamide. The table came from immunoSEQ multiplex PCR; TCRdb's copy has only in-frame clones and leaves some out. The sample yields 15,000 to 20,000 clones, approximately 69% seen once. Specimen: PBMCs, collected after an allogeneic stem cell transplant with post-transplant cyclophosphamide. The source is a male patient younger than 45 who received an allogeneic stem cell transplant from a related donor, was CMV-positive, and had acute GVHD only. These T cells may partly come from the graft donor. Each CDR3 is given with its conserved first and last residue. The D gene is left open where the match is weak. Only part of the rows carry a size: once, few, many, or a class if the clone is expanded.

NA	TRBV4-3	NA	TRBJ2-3	CASSQERRDTQYF	TGCGCCAGCAGCCAAGAACGTCGGGATACGCAGTATTTT
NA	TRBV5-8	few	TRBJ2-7	CASSLGGRTYEQYF	TGTGCCAGCAGCTTGGGGGGCAGAACCTACGAGCAGTACTTC
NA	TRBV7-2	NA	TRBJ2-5	CASSSGGVRQETQYF	TGTGCCAGCAGCTCAGGCGGGGTTCGGCAAGAGACCCAGTACTTC
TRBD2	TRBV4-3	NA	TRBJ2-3	CASSPRGTSGTDTQYF	TGCGCCAGTAGCCCCAGAGGGACTAGCGGCACAGATACGCAGTATTTT
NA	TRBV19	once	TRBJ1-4	CASRAGGRSTNEKLFF	TGTGCCAGTAGGGCGGGGGGTCGTTCAACTAATGAAAAACTGTTTTTT
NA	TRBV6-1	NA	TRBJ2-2	CASSESAGGVGTGELFF	TGTGCCAGCAGTGAATCCGCTGGCGGGGTTGGCACCGGGGAGCTGTTTTTT
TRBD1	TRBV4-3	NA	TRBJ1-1	CASSQEKQGRTEAFF	TGCGCCAGCAGCCAAGAAAAACAGGGGAGGACTGAAGCTTTCTTT
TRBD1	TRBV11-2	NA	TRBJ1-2	CASSPDRGHGYTF	TGTGCCAGCAGCCCCGACAGGGGGCATGGCTACACCTTC
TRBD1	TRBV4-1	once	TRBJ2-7	CASSLSGTGGVEQYF	TGCGCCAGCAGCCTTTCAGGGACAGGGGGCGTCGAGCAGTACTTC
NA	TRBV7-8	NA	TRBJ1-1	CASSSLWYRNTEAFF	TGTGCCAGCAGCTCCCTATGGTACCGGAACACTGAAGCTTTCTTT
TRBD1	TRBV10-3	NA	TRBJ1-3	CAIRGQGGLSGNTIYF	TGTGCCATCCGAGGACAGGGGGGATTATCCGGAAACACCATATATTTT
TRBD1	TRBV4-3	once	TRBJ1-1	CASSQDLRGTGNTEAFF	TGCGCCAGCAGCCAAGATCTCAGGGGGACAGGGAACACTGAAGCTTTCTTT
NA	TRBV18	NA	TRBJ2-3	CASSRVGDTQYF	TGTGCCAGCTCCCGGGTGGGAGATACGCAGTATTTT
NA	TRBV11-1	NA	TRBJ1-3	CASSAGEIEGNTIYF	TGTGCCAGCAGCGCCGGGGAAATTGAGGGAAACACCATATATTTT
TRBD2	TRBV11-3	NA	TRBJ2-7	CASSPTGTSGNEQYF	TGTGCCAGCAGTCCCACCGGGACTAGCGGCAACGAGCAGTACTTC
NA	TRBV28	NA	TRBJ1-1	CASSLGQVNTEAFF	TGTGCCAGCAGTTTAGGGCAAGTGAACACTGAAGCTTTCTTT
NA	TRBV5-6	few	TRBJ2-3	CASSPPTGERDTQYF	TGTGCCAGCAGCCCACCGACGGGGGAGAGGGATACGCAGTATTTT
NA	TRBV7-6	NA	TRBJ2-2	CASSAGADTGELFF	TGTGCCAGCAGCGCGGGGGCCGACACCGGGGAGCTGTTTTTT
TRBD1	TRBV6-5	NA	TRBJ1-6	CASTSGQGYSPLHF	TGTGCCAGCACTTCGGGACAGGGTTATTCACCCCTCCACTTT
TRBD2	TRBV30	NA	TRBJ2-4	CAWSSGGAALAKNIQYF	TGTGCCTGGAGTAGCGGGGGGGCCGCATTAGCCAAAAACATTCAGTACTTC
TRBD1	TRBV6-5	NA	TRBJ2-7	CASSLGQEYEQYF	TGTGCCAGCAGTCTGGGACAGGAGTACGAGCAGTACTTC
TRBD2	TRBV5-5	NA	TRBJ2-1	CASRFSGGSYNEQFF	TGTGCCAGCAGATTTAGCGGGGGTTCCTACAATGAGCAGTTCTTC
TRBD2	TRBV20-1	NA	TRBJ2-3	CSASLADTQYF	TGCAGTGCGTCACTAGCGGATACGCAGTATTTT
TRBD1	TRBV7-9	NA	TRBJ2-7	CASSSPGQGSEQYF	TGTGCCAGCAGCTCGCCGGGACAGGGGTCAGAGCAGTACTTC
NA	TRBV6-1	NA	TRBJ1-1	CASSEAQRSEAFF	TGTGCCAGCAGTGAAGCGCAACGCAGTGAAGCTTTCTTT
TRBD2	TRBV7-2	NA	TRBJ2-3	CASSLSLAGVRQRGDTQYF	TGTGCCAGCAGCTTATCTCTAGCGGGGGTCAGACAAAGGGGAGATACGCAGTATTTT
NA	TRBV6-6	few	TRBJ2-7	CASSPNSYEQYF	TGTGCCAGCAGTCCTAACTCCTACGAGCAGTACTTC
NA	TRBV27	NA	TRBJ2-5	CASSLLAGGRQETQYF	TGTGCCAGCAGTTTGTTGGCAGGGGGGCGTCAAGAGACCCAGTACTTC
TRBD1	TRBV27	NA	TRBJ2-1	CASRPTGNYNEQFF	TGTGCCAGCAGACCGACAGGGAACTACAATGAGCAGTTCTTC
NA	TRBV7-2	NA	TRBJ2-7	CASSLDRYGLLGVPYEQYF	TGTGCCAGCAGCTTAGATAGATATGGGTTGTTAGGGGTACCCTACGAGCAGTACTTC
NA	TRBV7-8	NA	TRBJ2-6	CASSPNRAGANVLTF	TGTGCCAGCAGCCCAAACAGGGCTGGGGCCAACGTCCTGACTTTC
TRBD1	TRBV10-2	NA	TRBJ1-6	CASSEGWFTGDNSPLHF	TGCGCCAGCAGTGAGGGCTGGTTCACAGGGGATAATTCACCCCTCCACTTT
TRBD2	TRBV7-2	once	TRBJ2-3	CASSLLSGASTDTQYF	TGTGCCAGCAGCTTACTGAGCGGGGCTAGCACAGATACGCAGTATTTT
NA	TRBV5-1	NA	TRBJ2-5	CASSLETGETQYF	TGCGCCAGCAGCTTGGAGACGGGGGAGACCCAGTACTTC
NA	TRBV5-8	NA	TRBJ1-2	CASSRRTDQANYGYTF	TGTGCCAGCAGCCGACGGACAGACCAAGCTAACTATGGCTACACCTTC
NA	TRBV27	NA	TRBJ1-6	CASSLSGGLYSPLHF	TGTGCCAGCAGTTTATCGGGGGGGCTGTATTCACCCCTCCACTTT
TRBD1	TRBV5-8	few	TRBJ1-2	CASSRTGPYGYTF	TGTGCCAGCAGCCGGACAGGGCCCTATGGCTACACCTTC
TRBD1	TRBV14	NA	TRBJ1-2	CASAQGNYGYTF	TGTGCCAGTGCACAGGGGAACTATGGCTACACCTTC
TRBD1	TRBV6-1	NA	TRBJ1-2	CASSRTGGRNGYTF	TGTGCCAGCAGCCGGACAGGGGGCAGGAATGGCTACACCTTC
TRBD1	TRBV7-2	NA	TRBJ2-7	CASSLARPGRGGKSYEQYF	TGTGCCAGCAGCTTAGCCCGACCCGGACGAGGGGGCAAATCCTACGAGCAGTACTTC
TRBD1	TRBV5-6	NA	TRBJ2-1	CASSLTGDSQFF	TGTGCCAGCAGCCTGACAGGGGACAGCCAGTTCTTC
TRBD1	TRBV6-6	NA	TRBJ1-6	CASRGDRNVSPLHF	TGTGCCAGCAGGGGGGACAGAAACGTTTCACCCCTCCACTTT
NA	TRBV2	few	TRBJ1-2	CASSSRDTGYGYTF	TGTGCCAGCAGTTCCCGGGACACGGGCTATGGCTACACCTTC
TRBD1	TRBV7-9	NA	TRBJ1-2	CASSPRTGSNYGYTF	TGTGCCAGCAGCCCCCGGACAGGCTCTAACTATGGCTACACCTTC
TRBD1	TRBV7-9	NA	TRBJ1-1	CASSLAEGAAFF	TGTGCCAGCAGCTTAGCGGAGGGGGCCGCTTTCTTT
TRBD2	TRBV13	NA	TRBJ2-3	CASSLALAGGGTQYF	TGTGCCAGCAGCTTGGCACTAGCGGGGGGCGGTACGCAGTATTTT
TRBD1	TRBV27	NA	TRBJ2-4	CASRTNTGVGAKNIQYF	TGTGCCAGCAGGACGAATACAGGGGTGGGAGCCAAAAACATTCAGTACTTC
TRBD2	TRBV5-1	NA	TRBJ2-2	CASSLTAGGRTGELFF	TGCGCCAGCAGCCTCACGGCGGGGGGGCGAACCGGGGAGCTGTTTTTT
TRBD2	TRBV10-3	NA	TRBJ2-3	CATSGLAGRGDTQYF	TGTGCCACTTCGGGACTAGCGGGCCGAGGAGATACGCAGTATTTT
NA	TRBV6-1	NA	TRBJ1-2	CASRTESIANYGYTF	TGTGCCAGCCGGACAGAGTCTATAGCTAACTATGGCTACACCTTC
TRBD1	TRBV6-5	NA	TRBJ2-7	CASRAGTGINEQYF	TGTGCCAGCAGAGCCGGGACAGGTATCAACGAGCAGTACTTC